The T cell receptor (beta chain) described here comes from a study of human T cells and chemical hapten exposure. Overall study context: TCR yields per sample varied mostly from small pooled library volume differences.

Regarding time point: pre-sensitization, week 0. Specified treatment: therapeutic diphenylcyclopropenone sensitization with weekly scalp DPC. Unseparated into fractions, whole blood served as the source from which total RNA was extracted. TCRdb fed the RACE reads into MiXCR, producing one record per CDR3 protein. The repertoire includes tens of thousands of distinct CDR3 sequences, 9.5% to 15% of them detected once, and over 5.5% sits in the top ten. The CDR3 has 15 residues. V dropped 8 bases and J dropped 1; count of bases not matched to a gene: 7. The germline gives CDR1 ENHRY, CDR2 SYGVKD. This clonotype was seen repeatedly, ten times or more.

The specimen was whole blood, collected in connection with sensitization to the hapten diphenylcyclopropenone (DPC). The TCR sequence derives from a woman in her 30s with alopecia areata. Some clones in this sample may be carry-over from other donors' samples. This sequence joins TRBV10-3 and TRBJ2-3; 9 nucleotides match TRBD1. The CDR3 sequence is CAIGPGTGRTDTQYF. The CDR3 DNA reads TGTGCCATCGGCCCAGGGACAGGGCGCACAGATACGCAGTATTTT.